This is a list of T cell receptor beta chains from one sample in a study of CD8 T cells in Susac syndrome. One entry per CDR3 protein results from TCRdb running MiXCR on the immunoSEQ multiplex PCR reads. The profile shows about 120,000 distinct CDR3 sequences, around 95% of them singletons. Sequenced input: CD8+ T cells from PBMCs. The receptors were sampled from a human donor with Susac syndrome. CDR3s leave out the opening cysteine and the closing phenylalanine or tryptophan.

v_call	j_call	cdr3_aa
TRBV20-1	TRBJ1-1	SAREVTQGETAF
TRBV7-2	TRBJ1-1	ASSLVGQGAAEAF
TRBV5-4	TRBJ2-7	ASSSGQGWAYEQY
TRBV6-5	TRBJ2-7	ASSYSTGDPPYEQY
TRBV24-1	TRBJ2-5	ATSDFWGQTQY
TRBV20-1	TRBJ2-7	SGAGQFSYEQY
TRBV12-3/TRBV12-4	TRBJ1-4	ASSTTGATNEKLF
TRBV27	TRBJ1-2	ASSFNREGTEGYT
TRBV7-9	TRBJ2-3	ASSVAAGVTDTQY
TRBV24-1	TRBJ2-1	ATAGEGNEQF
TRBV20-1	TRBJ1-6	SARDEIQGAHSSPLH
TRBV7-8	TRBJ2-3	ASSLTSGTDTQY
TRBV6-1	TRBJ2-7	ASSEAGTGSYEQY
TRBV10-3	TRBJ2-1	AISETLTSGRDNYEQF
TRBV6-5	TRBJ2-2	ASSWGTYRNGELF
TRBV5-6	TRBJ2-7	ASSSTVYEQY
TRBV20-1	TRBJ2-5	SARGGFQETQY
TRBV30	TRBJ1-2	AWSESYGYT
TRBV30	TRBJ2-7	AWSVGAGGYEQY
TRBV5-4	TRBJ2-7	ASSLTLAGLQPYEQY